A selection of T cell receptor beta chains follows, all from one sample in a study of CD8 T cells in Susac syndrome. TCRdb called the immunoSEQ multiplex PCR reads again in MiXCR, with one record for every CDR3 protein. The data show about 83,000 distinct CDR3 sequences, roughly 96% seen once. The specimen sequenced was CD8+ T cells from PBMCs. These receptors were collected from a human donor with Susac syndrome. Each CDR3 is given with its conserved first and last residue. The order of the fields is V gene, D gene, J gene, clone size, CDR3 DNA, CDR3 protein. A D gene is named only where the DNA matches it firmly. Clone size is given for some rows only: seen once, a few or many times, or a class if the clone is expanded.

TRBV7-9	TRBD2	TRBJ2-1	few	TGTGCCAGCAGCCCGAGCGGGAGCGGATACAATGAGCAGTTCTTC	CASSPSGSGYNEQFF
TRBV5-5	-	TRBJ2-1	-	TGTGCCAGCAGCTTGTACTATCAGGAGCAGTTCTTC	CASSLYYQEQFF
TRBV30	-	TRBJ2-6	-	TGTGCCTGGGACGACTCTGGGGCCAACGTCCTGACTTTC	CAWDDSGANVLTF
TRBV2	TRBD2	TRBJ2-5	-	TGTGCCAGGGGACTAGGTGTGGAGACCCAGTACTTC	CARGLGVETQYF
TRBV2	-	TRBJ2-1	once	TGTGCCAGCGAAGGGGGTTTGGGGAATGAGCAGTTCTTC	CASEGGLGNEQFF
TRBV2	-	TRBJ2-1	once	TGTGCCAGCAGGAGGGACTGGAATGAGCAGTTCTTC	CASRRDWNEQFF
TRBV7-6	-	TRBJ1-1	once	TGTGCCAGCACCATTGGAGAGGGTACTGAAGCTTTCTTT	CASTIGEGTEAFF
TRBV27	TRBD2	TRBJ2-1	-	TGTGCCAGCAGTTTGTCTAGCGGGCCAAAAAATGAGCAGTTCTTC	CASSLSSGPKNEQFF
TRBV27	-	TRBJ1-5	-	TGTGCCAGCGGAGACAGTCCTCAGCCCCAGCATTTT	CASGDSPQPQHF
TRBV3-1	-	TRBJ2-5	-	TGTGCCAGCAGCCGCCCAGAAGGGGACGAGACCCAGTACTTC	CASSRPEGDETQYF
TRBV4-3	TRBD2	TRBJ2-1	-	TGCGCCAGCAGCCAAGAGATGTATAGCGGGGGCTCCCGCTCCTACAATGAGCAGTTCTTC	CASSQEMYSGGSRSYNEQFF
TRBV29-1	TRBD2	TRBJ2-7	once	TGCAGCGTTACCAAACTAGCGGATGTTGGTATGGGAGCCTCCTACGAGCAGTACTTC	CSVTKLADVGMGASYEQYF
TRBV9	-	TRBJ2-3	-	TGTGCCAGCACCGCGTGGGACACAGATACGCAGTATTTT	CASTAWDTDTQYF
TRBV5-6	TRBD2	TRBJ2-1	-	TGTGCCAGCAGCTCCGGGACTAGCGGAAACAATGAGCAGTTCTTC	CASSSGTSGNNEQFF
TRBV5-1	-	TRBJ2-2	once	TGCGCCAGCAGGGTTAGGACAGCGAACACCGGGGAGCTGTTTTTT	CASRVRTANTGELFF
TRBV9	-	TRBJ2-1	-	TGTGCCAGCAGCGAGGGGCCGCAGCAGTTCTTC	CASSEGPQQFF
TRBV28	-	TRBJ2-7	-	TGTGCCAGCAGTTTGTGGCAGCCCTCCTACGAGCAGTACTTC	CASSLWQPSYEQYF
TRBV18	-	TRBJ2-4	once	TGTGCCAGCTCACCACCGACGTCGAACAGCAAAAACATTCAGTACTTC	CASSPPTSNSKNIQYF
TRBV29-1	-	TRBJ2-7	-	TGCAGCGTTGAATCGTCCCAAGGCGCCGAGCAGTACTTC	CSVESSQGAEQYF
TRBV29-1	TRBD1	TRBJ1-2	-	TGCAGCGTCTTATCGGGACAGCACTATGGCTACACCTTC	CSVLSGQHYGYTF
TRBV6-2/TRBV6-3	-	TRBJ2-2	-	TGTGCCAGCAGTTACGAATCAGCCACCGGGGAGCTGTTTTTT	CASSYESATGELFF
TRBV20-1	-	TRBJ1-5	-	TGCAGTGCCCGGGAGGAGGCTCTGCCCCAGCATTTT	CSAREEALPQHF
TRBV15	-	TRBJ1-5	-	TGTGCCACCAGCAAGGAAGACAGGCCCAATCAGCCCCAGCATTTT	CATSKEDRPNQPQHF
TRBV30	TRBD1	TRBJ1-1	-	TGTGCCTGGAGTGTCCAGGGGGGGTCTGAAGCTTTCTTT	CAWSVQGGSEAFF
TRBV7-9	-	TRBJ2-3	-	TGTGCCAGCAGCTGGATAGCAGATACGCAGTATTTT	CASSWIADTQYF
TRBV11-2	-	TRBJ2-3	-	TGTGCCAGCAGCTTCGTGACATCCGCTGATACGCAGTATTTT	CASSFVTSADTQYF
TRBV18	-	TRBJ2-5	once	TGTGCCAGCTCACCACCGATCCAGGAGACCCAGTACTTC	CASSPPIQETQYF
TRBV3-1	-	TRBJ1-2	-	TGTGCCAGCAGCGGTGAATTGGGTAACTATGGCTACACCTTC	CASSGELGNYGYTF
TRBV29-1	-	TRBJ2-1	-	TGCAGCGTTGCCAGGGGACCCTACAATGAGCAGTTCTTC	CSVARGPYNEQFF
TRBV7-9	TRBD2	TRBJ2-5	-	TGTGCCAGCAGCAACCCGGGGGGTTTGGAAGAGACCCAGTACTTC	CASSNPGGLEETQYF
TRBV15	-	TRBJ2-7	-	TGTGCCACCAGCAGAGGCGGCCTCCGGGGCGAGCAGTACTTC	CATSRGGLRGEQYF
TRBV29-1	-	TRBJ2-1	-	TGCAGCGTCGCCCCTAGGGGGGGCAATGAGCAGTTCTTC	CSVAPRGGNEQFF
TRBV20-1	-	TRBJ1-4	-	TGCAGTGCTAGAGATTACAGGCGAAATGAAAAACTGTTTTTT	CSARDYRRNEKLFF
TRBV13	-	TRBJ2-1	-	TGTGCCAGCAGCTTGGGGTGGGAGCAGTTCTTC	CASSLGWEQFF
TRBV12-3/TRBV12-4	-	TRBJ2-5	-	TGTGCCAGCAGTAGGGGGACCGGGGATCAAGAGACCCAGTACTTC	CASSRGTGDQETQYF
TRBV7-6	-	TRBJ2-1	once	TGTGCCAGCAGCTTATATGGAGACAGTACCTACAATGAGCAGTTCTTC	CASSLYGDSTYNEQFF
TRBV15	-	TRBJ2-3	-	TGTGCCACCGGTGGGGCGGGGAGCACAGATACGCAGTATTTT	CATGGAGSTDTQYF
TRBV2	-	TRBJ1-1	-	TGTGCCAGCAGAGGTCGGCAAGCTTTCTTT	CASRGRQAFF
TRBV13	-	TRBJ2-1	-	TGTGCCAGCAGTTACATAGGGGCCGCCAATGAGCAGTTCTTC	CASSYIGAANEQFF